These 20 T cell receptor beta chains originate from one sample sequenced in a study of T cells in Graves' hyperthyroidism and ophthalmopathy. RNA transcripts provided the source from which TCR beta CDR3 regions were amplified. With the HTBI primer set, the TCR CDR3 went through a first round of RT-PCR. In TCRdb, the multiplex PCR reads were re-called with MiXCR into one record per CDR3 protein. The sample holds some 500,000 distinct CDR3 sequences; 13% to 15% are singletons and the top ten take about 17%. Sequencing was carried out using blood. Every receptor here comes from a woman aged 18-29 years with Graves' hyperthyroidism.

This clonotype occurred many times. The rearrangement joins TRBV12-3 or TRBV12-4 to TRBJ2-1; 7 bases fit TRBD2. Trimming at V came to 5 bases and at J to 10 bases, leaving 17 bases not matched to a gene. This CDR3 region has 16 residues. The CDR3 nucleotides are TGTGCCAGCAGTCCGCCGTTGGCGGGAGTGGGTGGGGAGCAGTTCTTC. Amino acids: CASSPPLAGVGGEQFF.

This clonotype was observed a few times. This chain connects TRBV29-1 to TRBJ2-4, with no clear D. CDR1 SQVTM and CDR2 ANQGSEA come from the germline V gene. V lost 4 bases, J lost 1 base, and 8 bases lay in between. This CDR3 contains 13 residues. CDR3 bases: TGCAGCGTTGCGGCTGTTGCCAAAAACATTCAGTACTTC. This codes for CSVAAVAKNIQYF. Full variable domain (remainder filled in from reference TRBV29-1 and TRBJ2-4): SAVISQKPSRDICQRGTSLTIQCQVDSQVTMMFWYRQQPGQSLTLIATANQGSEATYESGFVIDKFPISRPNLTFSTLTVSNMSPEDSSIYLCSVAAVAKNIQYFGAGTRLSVL.

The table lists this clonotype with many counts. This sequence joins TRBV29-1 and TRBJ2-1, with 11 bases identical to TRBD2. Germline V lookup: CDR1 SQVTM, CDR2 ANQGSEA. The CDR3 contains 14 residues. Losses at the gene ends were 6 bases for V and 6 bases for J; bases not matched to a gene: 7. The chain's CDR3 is CSVAGTSGSNEQFF. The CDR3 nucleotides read TGCAGCGTCGCCGGGACTAGCGGCTCCAATGAGCAGTTCTTC.

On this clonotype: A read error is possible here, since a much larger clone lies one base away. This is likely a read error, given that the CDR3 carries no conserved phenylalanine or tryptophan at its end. The chain's CDR3 is CSVPGLAGGYEQFS. DNA for the CDR3: TGCAGCGTCCCGGGACTAGCGGGGGGCTATGAGCAGTTCTCC. The J gene is TRBJ2-1, the V gene TRBV29-1, with TRBD2 matching 15 bases. V trimming: 6 bases; J trimming: 8 bases; junction bases outside the gene matches: 5. Per germline, CDR1 SQVTM and CDR2 ANQGSEA. The CDR3 loop spans 14 amino acids.

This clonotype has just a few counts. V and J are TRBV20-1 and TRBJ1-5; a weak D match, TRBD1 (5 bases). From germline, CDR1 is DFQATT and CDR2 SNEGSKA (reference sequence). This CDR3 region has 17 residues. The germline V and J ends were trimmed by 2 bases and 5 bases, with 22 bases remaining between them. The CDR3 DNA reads TGCAGTGCTAGAAAGGGTTCTTATTTGGGGGGGGATCAGCCCCAGCATTTT. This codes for CSARKGSYLGGDQPQHF.

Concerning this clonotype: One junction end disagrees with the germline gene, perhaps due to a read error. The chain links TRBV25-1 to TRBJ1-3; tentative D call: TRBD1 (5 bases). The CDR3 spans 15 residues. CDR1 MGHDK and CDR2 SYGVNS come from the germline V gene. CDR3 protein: CACSARGRDMNTIYF. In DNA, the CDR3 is TGTGCCTGCAGTGCGAGGGGACGAGATATGAACACCATATATTTT.

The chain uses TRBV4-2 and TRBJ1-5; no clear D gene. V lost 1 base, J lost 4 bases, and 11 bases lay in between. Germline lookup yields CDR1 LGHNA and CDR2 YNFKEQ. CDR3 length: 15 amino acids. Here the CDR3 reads CASSQGQHHNQPQHF. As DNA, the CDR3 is TGTGCCAGCAGCCAAGGGCAACACCATAATCAGCCCCAGCATTTT.

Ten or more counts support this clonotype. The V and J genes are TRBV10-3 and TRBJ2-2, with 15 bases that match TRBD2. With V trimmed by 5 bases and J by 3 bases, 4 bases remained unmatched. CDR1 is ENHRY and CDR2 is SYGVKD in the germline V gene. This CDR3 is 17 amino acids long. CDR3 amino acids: CAISRTSGRGYTGELFF. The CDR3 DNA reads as TGTGCCATCAGTCGGACTAGCGGGAGGGGTTACACCGGGGAGCTGTTTTTT.

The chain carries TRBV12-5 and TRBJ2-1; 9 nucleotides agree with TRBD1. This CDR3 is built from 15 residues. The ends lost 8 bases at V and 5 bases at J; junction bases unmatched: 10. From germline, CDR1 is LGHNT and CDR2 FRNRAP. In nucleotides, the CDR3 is TGTGCTAGTACCCCCCGGGACAGGGCAAACAATGAGCAGTTCTTC. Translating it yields CASTPRDRANNEQFF.

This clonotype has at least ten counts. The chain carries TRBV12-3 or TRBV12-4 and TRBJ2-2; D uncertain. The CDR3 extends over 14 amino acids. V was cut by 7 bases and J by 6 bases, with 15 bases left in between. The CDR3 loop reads CASTPPLGSGELFF. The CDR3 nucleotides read TGTGCCAGCACCCCTCCCCTGGGATCCGGGGAGCTGTTTTTT.

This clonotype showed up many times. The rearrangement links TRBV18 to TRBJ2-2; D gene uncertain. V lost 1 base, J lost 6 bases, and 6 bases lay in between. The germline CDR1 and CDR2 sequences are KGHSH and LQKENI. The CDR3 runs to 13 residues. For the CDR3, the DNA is TGTGCCAGCTCACCACTGATGGCCGGGGAGCTGTTTTTT. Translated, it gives CASSPLMAGELFF.

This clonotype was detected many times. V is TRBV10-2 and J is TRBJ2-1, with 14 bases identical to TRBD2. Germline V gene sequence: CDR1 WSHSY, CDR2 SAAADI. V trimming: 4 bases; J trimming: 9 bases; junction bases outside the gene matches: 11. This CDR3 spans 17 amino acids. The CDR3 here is CASSATSGRVPGGEQFF. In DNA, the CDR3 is TGCGCCAGCAGTGCGACTAGCGGGAGGGTGCCAGGGGGTGAGCAGTTCTTC.

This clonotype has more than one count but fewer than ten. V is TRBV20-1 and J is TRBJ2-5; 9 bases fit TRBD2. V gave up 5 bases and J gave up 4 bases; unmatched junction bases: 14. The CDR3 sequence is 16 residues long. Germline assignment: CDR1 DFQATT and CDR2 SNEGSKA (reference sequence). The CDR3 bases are TGCAGTGCTTTCCCGGGGGTGCGGGAGGGGGCAGAGACCCAGTACTTC. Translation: CSAFPGVREGAETQYF.

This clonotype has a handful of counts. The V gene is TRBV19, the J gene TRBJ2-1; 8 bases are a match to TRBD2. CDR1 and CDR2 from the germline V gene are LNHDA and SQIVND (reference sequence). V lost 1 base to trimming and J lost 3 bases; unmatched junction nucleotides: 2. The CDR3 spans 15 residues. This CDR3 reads CASSIGTSYYNEQFF. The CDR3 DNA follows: TGTGCCAGTAGTATAGGGACTAGCTACTACAATGAGCAGTTCTTC.

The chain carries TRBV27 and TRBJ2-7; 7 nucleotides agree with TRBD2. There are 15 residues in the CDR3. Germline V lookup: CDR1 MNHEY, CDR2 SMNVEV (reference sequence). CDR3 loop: CVSSLVGGSSYEQYV. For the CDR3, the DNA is TGTGTCAGCAGTTTGGTCGGGGGGAGCTCCTACGAGCAGTACGTC.

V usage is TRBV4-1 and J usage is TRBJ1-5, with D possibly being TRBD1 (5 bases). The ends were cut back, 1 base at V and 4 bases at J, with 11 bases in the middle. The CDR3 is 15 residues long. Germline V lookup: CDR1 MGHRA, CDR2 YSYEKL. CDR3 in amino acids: CASSQGSQGNQPQHF. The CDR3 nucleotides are TGCGCCAGCAGCCAAGGGTCGCAGGGTAATCAGCCCCAGCATTTT.

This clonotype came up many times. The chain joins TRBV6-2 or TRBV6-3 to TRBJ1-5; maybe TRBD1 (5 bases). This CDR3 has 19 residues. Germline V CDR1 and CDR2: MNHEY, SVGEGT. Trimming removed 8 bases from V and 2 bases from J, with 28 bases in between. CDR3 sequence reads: CASCCGGYWASLRNQPQHF. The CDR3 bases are TGTGCCAGCTGTTGCGGGGGATATTGGGCATCCCTCCGCAATCAGCCCCAGCATTTT.

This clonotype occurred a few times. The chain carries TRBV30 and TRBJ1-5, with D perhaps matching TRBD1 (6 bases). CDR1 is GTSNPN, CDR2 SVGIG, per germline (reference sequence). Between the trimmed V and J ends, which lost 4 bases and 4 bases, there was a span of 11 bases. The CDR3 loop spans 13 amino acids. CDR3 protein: CAWTLDSNQPQHF. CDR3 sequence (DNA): TGTGCCTGGACCTTGGACAGTAATCAGCCCCAGCATTTT.

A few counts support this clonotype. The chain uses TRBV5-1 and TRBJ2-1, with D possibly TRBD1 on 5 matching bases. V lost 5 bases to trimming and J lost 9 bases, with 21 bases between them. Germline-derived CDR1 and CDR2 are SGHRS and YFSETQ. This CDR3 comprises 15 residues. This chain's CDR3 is CASRSGLPNYGEQFF. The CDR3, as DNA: TGCGCCAGCAGATCAGGGCTACCCAACTACGGTGAGCAGTTCTTC.

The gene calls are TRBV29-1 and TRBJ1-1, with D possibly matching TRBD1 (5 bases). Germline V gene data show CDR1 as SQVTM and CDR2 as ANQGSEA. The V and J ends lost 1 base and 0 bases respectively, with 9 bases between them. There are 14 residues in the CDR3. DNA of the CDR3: TGCAGCGTTGAAGGGCGACAGATGAACACTGAAGCTTTCTTT. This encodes CSVEGRQMNTEAFF.